This TCR beta chain emerged from a study of blood T cell repertoires in COVID-19 (dated by TCRdb to 2019 to 2021). Describing the broader study: Collaborator samples came from the United States, Italy and Spain and covered acute and convalescent phases of COVID-19. Samples came from the ongoing ImmuneRACE study (first 160 participants) plus 1,254 subjects from 6 global collaborators. Deeply sampled blood TCRbeta repertoires from subjects exposed to, actively infected with, or recovered from COVID-19 were included in the dataset. Where available, HLA class I and class II types were obtained from metadata supplied by the sample provider rather than from assay-based typing. A de-identified subject ID, COVID-19 status, age in years and sex were almost always included in the sample metadata. A freely available public database, intended as a resource for researchers studying the immune response to SARS-CoV-2, is where the repertoires were released. The prospective study material was composed of cDNA or gDNA derived from T cells, B-cell-depleted T cells, or PBMCs. Paper-wide results and their limitations: How much clinical and demographic metadata was included differed by source and by participant, and the metadata was provided uncurated.

TCRbeta CDR3 regions were amplified from genomic DNA by means of the immunoSEQ Assay, a bias-controlled multiplex PCR. In the original analysis: Nucleated cell counts per sample were estimated from amplification of reference gene primers within the assay. Sequence reads were collapsed and filtered to measure the absolute abundance of every unique TCRbeta CDR3 rearrangement. For each sample, productive Simpson clonality was calculated by taking the square root of Simpson's diversity index across productive rearrangements. TCRdb re-hosts the immuneACCESS table, in-frame sequences only. Its copies lack some clones; in the studies checked, an unresolved V gene accounts for under half of them, and the cause for the rest is not known. For V, J and clone size, that table is used; D and trimming come from the DNA. The sample table shows hundreds of thousands of clones, and approximately 90% are seen once. Clones ranked in the top ten supply about 4.5% of the sample.

A word on this clone: The antigen this receptor binds is unknown. Base qualities are not recorded, but no much larger clone differs from it by a single base.

Collaborating institutions collected whole blood in K2EDTA tubes following their own protocols. For TCRbeta analysis, collaborators shipped samples as frozen whole blood, isolated PBMCs, or DNA extracted from either of those sample types. The CDR3 has 15 amino acids, counting the end cysteine and phenylalanine. Kept here is only the CDR3 DNA, which spans 45 bases and is read in frame from base 1. CDR1 and CDR2 were assigned from the germline V gene (reference sequence) as GTSNPN and SVGIG. V is cut back by 0 bases and J by 4 bases, with 5 bases in the junction unmatched. The source is a woman aged 30 to 39 with acute or convalescent COVID-19. The chain links TRBV30 with TRBJ2-3; 9 nucleotides in the junction match TRBD2. Specimen: peripheral blood. The DNA sequence is given as TGTGCCTGGAGTGTTGCGGGGGGGTATTCAGATACGCAGTATTTT. Translated, this gives CAWSVAGGYSDTQYF.